Below, one T cell receptor (beta chain) is given with its context. As yet, its antigen is unknown. These data are taken from a study of identical twins. Points from the study as a whole: Out-of-frame beta sequences exhibited a weaker degree of excess twin sharing. It was possible that invariant MAIT and iNKT cells partly confounded the zero-insertion analyses. Findings depended on cross-sectional statistics rather than tracking the same donors.

The germline CDR1 and CDR2 sequences are MNHNS and SASEGT. V lost 8 bases and J lost 2, with 13 bases in between. CDR3 length: 13 amino acids. One entry per CDR3 protein, called by TCRdb with MiXCR from the 5' RACE reads. The sample has under 250,000 distinct CDR3 sequences, roughly a tenth seen once. The chain joins TRBV6-1 to TRBJ2-7; D ambiguous. Sequenced sample: memory (CD45RO+) T cells sorted from blood. This clonotype originated in a woman aged 18-29 years in good health. The CDR3 region has the DNA TGTGCCAGCGCCCGGGTGCAGGCCTACGAGCAGTACTTC. Its translation is CASARVQAYEQYF.